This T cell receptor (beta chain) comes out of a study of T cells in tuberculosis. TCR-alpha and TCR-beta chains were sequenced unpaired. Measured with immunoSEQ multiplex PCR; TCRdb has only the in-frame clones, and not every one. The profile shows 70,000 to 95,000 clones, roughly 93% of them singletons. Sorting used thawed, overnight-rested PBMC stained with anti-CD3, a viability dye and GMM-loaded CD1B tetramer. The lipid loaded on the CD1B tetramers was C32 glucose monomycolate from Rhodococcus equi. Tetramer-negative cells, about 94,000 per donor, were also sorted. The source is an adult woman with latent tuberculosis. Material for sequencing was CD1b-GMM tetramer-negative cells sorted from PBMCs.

The DNA of the CDR3 is TGTGCCAGCAGAATCGCGGCCCGATATAGCAATCAGCCCCAGCATTTT. Protein product: CASRIAARYSNQPQHF. The chain carries TRBV27 and TRBJ1-5; D is unclear. V was shortened by 6 bases and J by 0 bases, with 15 bases between the two germline ends. Germline V lookup: CDR1 MNHEY, CDR2 SMNVEV (reference sequence). This CDR3 has 16 residues.